This T cell receptor (beta chain) was recorded in a study of cytomegalovirus exposure and HLA in healthy donors. Study as a whole: Most genotyped donors, 75% to 85% of 398, had Caucasian-associated genetic ancestry. General study findings and limits: Most TCR beta V segments were productive about 87% or about 30% of the time in an earlier analysis. In a later analysis, parvovirus B19, influenza, CMV and Epstein-Barr virus appeared linked to several top co-occurrence clusters. A highly shared variant cluster was judged a likely technical artifact.

13 Jbeta primers and 60 Vbeta primers were used for the PCR. Libraries were prepared by immunoSEQ multiplex PCR; TCRdb keeps only in-frame clonotypes and omits some of them. The sample records over 100,000 clones, approximately 76% being singletons. The CDR3 contains 13 residues. The V end was cut by 4 bases, the J end by 5 bases, with 11 bases between. In germline, CDR1 is SGHTA, CDR2 FQGNSA. As regards this clone: What it recognizes is unknown. At the DNA level, this CDR3 is encoded by other sequences in the same sample as well.

The sequence was obtained from a woman between 45 and 65 years old in good health and CMV-seropositive. The sequenced sample consisted of PBMCs. V gene TRBV7-2 combines with J gene TRBJ1-1, with D perhaps matching TRBD1 (6 bases). This chain's CDR3 is CASSSTGRTEAFF. CDR3 bases: TGTGCCAGCAGCTCAACAGGGCGGACTGAAGCTTTCTTT. Filled out from reference TRBV7-2 and TRBJ1-1, the complete variable domain reads GAGVSQSPSNKVTEKGKDVELRCDPISGHTALYWYRQSLGQGLEFLIYFQGNSAPDKSGLPSDRFSAERTGGSVSTLTIQRTQQEDSAVYLCASSSTGRTEAFFGQGTRLTVV.